The clone carrying this TCR beta chain was counted a few times. What it recognizes is unknown. Germline CDR1 DFQATT, CDR2 SNEGSKA (reference sequence). Trimming at V came to 7 bases and at J to 6 bases, leaving 9 bases not matched to a gene. The CDR3 contains 13 residues. The sample belongs to a study of T-cell memory formation after mild COVID-19. Looking at the study overall: The study found TCR clusters largely donor specific.

TCRdb re-called the 5' RACE reads with MiXCR, one entry per CDR3 protein. This sample has 40,000 to 55,000 distinct CDR3 sequences; less than 15% occur once, and the top ten carry roughly a quarter. Notes on the study in general: Largely, contracting CD4+ clones fell within CM and EM, and contracting CD8+ clones within EMRA.

This chain connects TRBV20-1 to TRBJ2-7, with TRBD1 matching over 10 bases. The sample was PBMCs or a T cell subset sorted from them (not recorded which). This clonotype was obtained from a man aged 18 to 29 who had mild COVID-19 (a few samples of this study predate the infection). Cell type and time point are not known. CDR3 bases: TGCAGTGTCCCGGGACAGGGGTCACCCGAGCAGTACGTC. Translated: CSVPGQGSPEQYV.